The clone carrying this TCR beta chain has a handful of counts. Its antigen is still unknown. The data stem from a study of T cell repertoires in cytomegalovirus infection. Looking at the study overall: Carrying CMV and the relevant HLA type showed in public TCR beta signatures. Study-wide results and caveats: HLA-C-restricted CMV-specific TCR beta clonotypes were dominant in the ex vivo response. There were carriers of CMV plus the relevant HLA, and cumulative public TCR beta family frequency identified them.

After removal of 5 bases from V and 3 bases from J, the junction contained 7 bases not matched to a gene. CDR1 and CDR2 from the germline V gene are SEHNR and FQNEAQ (reference sequence). The CDR3 spans 16 residues. TCRdb re-called the reads through MiXCR, storing one row per CDR3 protein. The table includes some 600,000 distinct CDR3 sequences, 24% detected once. Sequencing was done on a sample of CD8+ T cells from PBMCs. This clonotype was obtained from a human donor in good health (CMV status not recorded). Some clones in this sample may be carry-over from other donors' samples. The rearrangement joins TRBV7-9 to TRBJ2-2, with 9 bases lining up with TRBD1. The CDR3 is CASSGQQGADTGELFF. The CDR3 DNA sequence: TGTGCCAGCAGCGGTCAACAGGGGGCCGACACCGGGGAGCTGTTTTTT.